Sequencing of this T cell receptor (beta chain) was carried out in a study of T-cell reconstitution after alpha-beta-depleted transplantation in children. Regarding the study as a whole: The high TCRbeta diversity at day 60 in some patients came from surviving recipient T cells and thymic progenitors. Two months or so post-transplant, alpha-beta T cells reportedly derived from several hundred expanded graft clones. One year after transplant, T-cell counts and diversity came mostly from newly produced T cells.

Germline V lookup: CDR1 MGHDK, CDR2 SYGVNS. The germline V and J ends were trimmed by 2 bases and 4 bases, with 15 bases remaining between them. This CDR3 contains 15 residues. It was with unique molecular identifiers that the TCRbeta library was prepared. Using its own MiXCR run on the PCR reads, TCRdb lists one record per CDR3 protein. The data contain fewer than 350,000 distinct CDR3 sequences, roughly 9.1% of them seen just once; the ten biggest clones take up 7.5%. For this clonotype: Its antigen remains unidentified.

J is TRBJ2-7 and V is TRBV25-1; maybe TRBD1 (6 bases). The sequenced sample was PBMCs, obtained before TCRalphabeta/CD19-depleted stem cell transplant. The TCR sequence derives from a boy in the first two years of life with acute myeloid leukemia, due to receive a stem cell transplant. CDR3 loop: CASSEKGRGFYEQYF. The DNA for the CDR3 is TGTGCCAGCAGTGAAAAGGGCAGGGGCTTTTACGAGCAGTACTTC.